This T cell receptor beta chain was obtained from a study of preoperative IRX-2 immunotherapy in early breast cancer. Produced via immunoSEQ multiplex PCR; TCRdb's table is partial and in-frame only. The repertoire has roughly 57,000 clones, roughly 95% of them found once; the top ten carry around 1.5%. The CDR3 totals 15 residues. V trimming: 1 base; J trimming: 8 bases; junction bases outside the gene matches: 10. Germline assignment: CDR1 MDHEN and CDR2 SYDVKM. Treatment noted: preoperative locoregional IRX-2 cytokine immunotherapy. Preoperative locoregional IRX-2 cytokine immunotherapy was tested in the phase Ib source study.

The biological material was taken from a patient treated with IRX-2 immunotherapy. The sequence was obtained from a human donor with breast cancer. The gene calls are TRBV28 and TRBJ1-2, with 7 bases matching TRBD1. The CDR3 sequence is CASSLYPPTGSGYTF. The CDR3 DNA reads TGTGCCAGCAGTTTATACCCCCCGACAGGGTCCGGCTACACCTTC.